The 8 T cell receptor beta chains below were found in one sample sequenced in a study of T-cell memory formation after mild COVID-19 (dated by TCRdb to the early 2020s). Library method: 5' RACE. Instrument used: Illumina NovaSeq 6000. TCRdb's own reprocessing of the public reads used fastp at Q25 and MiXCR and kept productive beta chains. Every distinct CDR3 protein forms one entry, paired with its most common genes and DNA. The sample records over 55,000 distinct CDR3 sequences, 9% to 9.5% of which are singletons. The top ten constitute less than 1.5% of the sample. The sample consisted of PBMCs or a T cell subset sorted from them (not recorded which). The receptors were sampled from a man younger than 30 who had mild COVID-19 (a few samples of this study predate the infection). The sample titles of this study are shuffled in the database, so cell type and time point are left out; the donor was told from shared clones.

The V gene is TRBV28, the J gene TRBJ2-3; the match to TRBD1 covers 9 bases. The length of the CDR3 is 15 residues. J lost 5 bases, V lost 5 bases, and 8 bases had no gene match. Germline-derived CDR1 and CDR2 are MDHEN and SYDVKM. The CDR3 loop is CASSQPGQGQDTQYF. As DNA, the CDR3 is TGTGCCAGCAGTCAGCCGGGACAGGGTCAAGATACGCAGTATTTT.

This chain connects TRBV7-6 to TRBJ1-1; D is ambiguous. Germline-derived CDR1 and CDR2 are SGHVS and FNYEAQ. V gave up 11 bases and J gave up 1 base, with 8 bases separating them. CDR3 size: 11 residues. In DNA, the CDR3 is TGTGCCGTCGCCGGGAACACTGAAGCTTTCTTT. Translation: CAVAGNTEAFF. Using reference TRBV7-6 and TRBJ1-1 for the parts outside the CDR3, the full variable domain is GAGVSQSPRYKVTKRGQDVALRCDPISGHVSLYWYRQALGQGPEFLTYFNYEAQQDKSGLPNDRFSAERPEGSISTLTIQRTEQRDSAMYRCAVAGNTEAFFGQGTRLTVV.

This clonotype came up a few times. In nucleotides, the CDR3 is TGTGCCAGCAGCCCCTGGACAGGGAAGTCCTCTGGGGCCAACGTCCTGACTTTC. This encodes CASSPWTGKSSGANVLTF. The V call is TRBV14, the J call TRBJ2-6; 8 bases match TRBD1. The CDR3 is 18 amino acids. After removal of 4 bases from V and 0 bases from J, the junction contained 8 bases not matched to a gene. CDR1 SGHDN and CDR2 FVKESK come from the germline V gene.

This chain connects TRBV6-5 to TRBJ1-2; no definite D call. Trimming removed 6 bases at V and 7 bases at J, with 12 bases between. The CDR3 sequence is 12 residues long. The germline CDR1 and CDR2 sequences are MNHEY and SVGAGI. The CDR3 region is CASRPSAGGYTF. In nucleotides, the CDR3 is TGTGCCAGCAGGCCGTCGGCCGGTGGCTACACCTTC.

V and J are TRBV7-9 and TRBJ2-5, with D perhaps TRBD2 (6 bases). V lost 6 bases to trimming and J lost 0 bases, with 11 bases between them. The CDR3 is 14 residues long. Germline assignment: CDR1 SEHNR and CDR2 FQNEAQ (reference sequence). CDR3 DNA: TGTGCCAGCAGATCGGGGGTGTACCAAGAGACCCAGTACTTC. This sequence encodes CASRSGVYQETQYF.

By proportion, this clonotype is medium-sized. This chain joins TRBV5-1 and TRBJ2-3; 7 nucleotides agree with TRBD1. The CDR3 totals 14 residues. With 5 bases clipped from V and 1 base from J, the junction kept 4 bases outside the gene matches. The germline V gene encodes CDR1 SGHRS and CDR2 YFSETQ. CDR3 region: CASRRQGGTDTQYF. The CDR3 nucleotides read TGCGCCAGCAGGAGACAGGGAGGCACAGATACGCAGTATTTT.

This clonotype was observed many times. The J gene is TRBJ1-5, the V gene TRBV4-2; TRBD1 is a possible D gene (5 bases). V lost 4 bases, J lost 6 bases, and 19 bases lay in between. Germline loops: CDR1 LGHNA, CDR2 YNFKEQ. This CDR3 contains 16 residues. CDR3 sequence: CASSLAFQGSGQPQHF. In nucleotides, the CDR3 is TGTGCCAGCAGCCTGGCTTTCCAGGGATCAGGTCAGCCCCAGCATTTT.

This clonotype was observed a few times. The chain is built from TRBV11-2 and TRBJ1-2, with TRBD1 matching over 7 bases. The CDR3 totals 16 residues. Germline V lookup: CDR1 SGHAT, CDR2 FQNNGV. The V gene end was trimmed by 0 bases and the J gene end by 6 bases; junction bases not matched to a gene: 10. The CDR3 DNA reads TGTGCCAGCAGCTTAGATCTGGCGGGACAGAGCCATGGCTACACCTTC. Protein sequence: CASSLDLAGQSHGYTF.